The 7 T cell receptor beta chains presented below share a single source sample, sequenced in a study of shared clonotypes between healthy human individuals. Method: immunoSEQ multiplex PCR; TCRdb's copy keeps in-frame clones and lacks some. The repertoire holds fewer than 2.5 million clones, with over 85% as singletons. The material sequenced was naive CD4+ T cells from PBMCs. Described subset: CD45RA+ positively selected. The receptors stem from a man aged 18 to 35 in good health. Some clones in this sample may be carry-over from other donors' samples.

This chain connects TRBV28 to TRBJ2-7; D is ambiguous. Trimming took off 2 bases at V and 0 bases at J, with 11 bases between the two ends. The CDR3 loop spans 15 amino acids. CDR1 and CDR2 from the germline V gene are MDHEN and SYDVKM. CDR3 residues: CASSLALRTSYEQYF. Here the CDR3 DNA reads TGTGCCAGCAGTTTAGCCCTGCGGACCTCCTACGAGCAGTACTTC. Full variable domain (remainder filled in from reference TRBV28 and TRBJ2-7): DVKVTQSSRYLVKRTGEKVFLECVQDMDHENMFWYRQDPGLGLRLIYFSYDVKMKEKGDIPEGYSVSREKKERFSLILESASTNQTSMYLCASSLALRTSYEQYFGPGTRLTVT.

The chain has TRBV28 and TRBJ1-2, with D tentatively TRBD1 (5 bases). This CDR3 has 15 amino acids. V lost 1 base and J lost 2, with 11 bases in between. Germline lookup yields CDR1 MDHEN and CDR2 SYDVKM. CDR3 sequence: CASSLLAGPNYGYTF. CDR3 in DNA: TGTGCCAGCAGTTTATTAGCAGGGCCGAACTATGGCTACACCTTC.

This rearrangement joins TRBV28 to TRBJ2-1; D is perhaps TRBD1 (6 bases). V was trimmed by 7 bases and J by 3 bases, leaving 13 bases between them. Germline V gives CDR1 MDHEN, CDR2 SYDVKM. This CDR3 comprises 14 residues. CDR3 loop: CASITGTLYNEQFF. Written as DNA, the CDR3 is TGTGCCAGCATAACAGGGACACTCTACAATGAGCAGTTCTTC.

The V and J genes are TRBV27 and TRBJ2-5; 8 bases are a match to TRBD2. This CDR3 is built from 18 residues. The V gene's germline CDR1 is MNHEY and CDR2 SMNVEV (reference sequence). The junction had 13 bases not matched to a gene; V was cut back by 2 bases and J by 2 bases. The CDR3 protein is CASSLGTSRKRKQETQYF. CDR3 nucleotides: TGTGCCAGCAGTTTAGGGACTAGTCGAAAAAGGAAACAAGAGACCCAGTACTTC.

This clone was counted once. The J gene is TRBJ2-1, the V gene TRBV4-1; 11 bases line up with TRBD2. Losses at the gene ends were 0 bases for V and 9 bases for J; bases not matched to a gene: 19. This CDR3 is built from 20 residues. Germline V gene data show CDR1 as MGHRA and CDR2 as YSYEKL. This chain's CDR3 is CASSQDLPGPASGRITEQFF. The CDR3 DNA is TGCGCCAGCAGCCAAGATCTCCCGGGCCCAGCTAGCGGGAGGATAACTGAGCAGTTCTTC.

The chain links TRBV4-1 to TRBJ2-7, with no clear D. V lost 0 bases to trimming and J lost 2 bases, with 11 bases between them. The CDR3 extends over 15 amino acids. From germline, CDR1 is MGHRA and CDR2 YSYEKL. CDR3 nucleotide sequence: TGCGCCAGCAGCCAAGAGTATATCGATCCCTACGAGCAGTACTTC. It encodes CASSQEYIDPYEQYF.

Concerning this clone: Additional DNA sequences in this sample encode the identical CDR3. This CDR3 reads CASSAAGDSYNEQFF. CDR3 coding DNA: TGTGCCAGCAGCGCCGCGGGAGACTCCTACAATGAGCAGTTCTTC. The genes are TRBV9 and TRBJ2-1; 7 nucleotides agree with TRBD2. CDR3 length: 15 amino acids. Per germline, CDR1 SGDLS and CDR2 YYNGEE. With 3 bases clipped from V and 0 bases from J, the junction kept 3 bases outside the gene matches.